This T cell receptor (beta chain) was obtained from a study of blood T cells in healthy people across ages. It was with a sample-barcoded 5' primer and a J-beta primer mix that a second PCR of roughly 7 to 12 cycles was run. Each CDR3 protein gets one entry after TCRdb re-called the 5' RACE reads with MiXCR. Here the sample spans 1.5 million to 2 million distinct CDR3 sequences, about 30% being singletons. In its sample, this clonotype was seen a few times. The CDR3 runs 18 residues. Germline V lookup: CDR1 SNHLY, CDR2 FYNNEI. The V and J ends lost 7 bases and 2 bases, in that order; junction bases with no gene match: 11.

Sequences were obtained from blood. The TCR originated in a woman aged 25-40 years in good health. This sequence joins TRBV2 and TRBJ2-3; 14 nucleotides align to TRBD2. CDR3 nucleotide sequence: TGTGCCAGCAATCCGGGACTAGCGGGAGTTTCCGTCACAGATACGCAGTATTTT. Its translation is CASNPGLAGVSVTDTQYF. Combining the CDR3 with reference TRBV2 and TRBJ2-3 gives the whole variable domain EPEVTQTPSHQVTQMGQEVILRCVPISNHLYFYWYRQILGQKVEFLVSFYNNEISEKSEIFDDQFSVERPDGSNFTLKIRSTKLEDSAMYFCASNPGLAGVSVTDTQYFGPGTRLTVL.